This T cell receptor beta chain was obtained from a study of T-cell memory formation after mild COVID-19 (dated by TCRdb to the early 2020s). Describing the broader study: TCR sequence clusters from the two donors were largely donor specific. In a couple of donors, T-cell clones that expanded and contracted after mild COVID-19 were tracked by sequencing TCRalpha and TCRbeta repertoires over time. The cohort was made up of two young adult volunteers, one female and one male, who were previously healthy. Overall study results and their limits: Only two mild cases were covered in the study, and larger cohorts including severe cases with pre-infection samples were considered necessary. Some responding clones were detected in pre-infection memory, suggesting pre-existing cross-reactive memory T cells joined the SARS-CoV-2 response. Contracting CD4+ clones were located mainly in the CM and EM memory subsets, whereas CD8+ clones were found to be enriched in EMRA. Clones contracting from day 15 to 85 had balanced CD4/CD8 phenotypes, while a second wave expanding from day 15 to 37 was biased towards CD4+. SARS-CoV-2 specificity was not confirmed for the second-wave clones peaking on day 37.

Ficoll-Paque density gradient centrifugation was the method used to isolate PBMCs. Remarks on this clonotype: Its antigen is still unknown. Base qualities are not provided; no much larger clone lies one nucleotide away.

The run used an Illumina NovaSeq 6000. TCRalpha and TCRbeta cDNA libraries were built by 5'RACE with constant-segment primers, adding sample barcodes and unique molecular identifiers. Trizol reagent was used to extract RNA from every sample. Libraries were amplified in two PCR steps, with a second sample barcode and Illumina TruSeq adapters added in the second step. The libraries were sequenced on an Illumina NovaSeq using 2 x 150 bp paired-end reads. Per the original workflow: Demultiplexing of reads and collapsing into UMI-guided consensus sequences were performed with migec v1.2.7. Using mixcr v2.1.11, the UMI consensuses were aligned to TRA and TRB V and J templates and assembled into clonotypes. Expanded or contracted clonotypes were those called significant by both edgeR and NoisET, with noise models trained on biological replicates. For edgeR calls, the cutoffs were a false discovery rate-adjusted p below 0.01 and a log2 fold-change threshold of 1. As an exploratory analysis of dynamics, max-normalized trajectories of the 1000 most abundant clonotypes were examined by PCA with hierarchical clustering. Each responding clone was given a CD4 or CD8 phenotype based on the CD4+ and CD8+ repertoires, which had been sequenced separately. TCRdb's own reprocessing of the public reads used fastp at Q25 and MiXCR and kept productive beta chains. All rows with the same CDR3 protein become a single entry with the most common DNA and genes. The V and J calls were not made by the authors but by TCRdb's processing. The sample table lists some 310,000 distinct CDR3 sequences, about 20% of them with a count of one. 21% of the sample is held by the ten biggest clonotypes.

V ends up 3 bases short and J 7 bases short, with an unmatched junction base count of 1. From the cysteine up to the valine, the CDR3 has a length of 13 residues. Solely the CDR3 DNA is kept, with 39 bases framed from the first base. The source material was PBMCs or a T cell subset sorted from them (not recorded which). The chain couples TRBV12-3 or TRBV12-4 to TRBJ2-7, and 12 junction bases match TRBD2. The clonotype was recovered from a man younger than 35 who had mild COVID-19 (a few samples of this study predate the infection). The sample titles of this study are shuffled in the database, so cell type and time point are left out; the donor was told from shared clones. CDR3 protein: CASSFGTSGEQYV. The DNA reads as follows: TGTGCCAGCAGTTTCGGGACTAGCGGGGAGCAGTACGTC.